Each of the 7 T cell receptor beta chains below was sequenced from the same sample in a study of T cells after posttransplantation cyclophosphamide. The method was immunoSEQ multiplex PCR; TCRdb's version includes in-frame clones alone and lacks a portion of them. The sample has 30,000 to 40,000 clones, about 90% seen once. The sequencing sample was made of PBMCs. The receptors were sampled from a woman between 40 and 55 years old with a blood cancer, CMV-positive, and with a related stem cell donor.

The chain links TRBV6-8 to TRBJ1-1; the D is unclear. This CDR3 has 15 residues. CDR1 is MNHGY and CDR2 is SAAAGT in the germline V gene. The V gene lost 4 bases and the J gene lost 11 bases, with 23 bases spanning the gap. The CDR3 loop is CASSSPRSDLEVAFF. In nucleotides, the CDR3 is TGTGCCAGCAGTTCCCCCCGCTCTGACTTGGAGGTGGCTTTCTTT.

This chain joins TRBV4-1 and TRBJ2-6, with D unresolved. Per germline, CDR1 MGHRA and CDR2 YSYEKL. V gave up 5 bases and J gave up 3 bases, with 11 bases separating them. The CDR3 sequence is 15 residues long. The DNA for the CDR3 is TGCGCCAGCAGCGAAACATGGTTTGGGGCCAACGTCCTGACTTTC. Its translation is CASSETWFGANVLTF.

Here the CDR3 DNA reads TGTGCCAGCAGTCCACGGGGGGGGACCTACAATGAGCAGTTCTTC. This gives the protein CASSPRGGTYNEQFF. The chain joins TRBV27 to TRBJ2-1, with 8 positions matching TRBD2. The germline gives CDR1 MNHEY, CDR2 SMNVEV (reference sequence). Trimming cost V 5 bases and J 2 bases; bases outside gene matches: 5. CDR3 length: 15 amino acids.

This chain's CDR3 is CASSLRTSGGRLGETQYF. For the CDR3, the DNA is TGTGCCAGCAGCTTAAGGACTAGCGGGGGACGATTGGGAGAGACCCAGTACTTC. The chain combines TRBV7-9 with TRBJ2-5; 13 bases line up with TRBD2. Per germline, CDR1 SEHNR and CDR2 FQNEAQ (reference sequence). Trimming at V came to 2 bases and at J to 4 bases, leaving 10 bases not matched to a gene. The CDR3 spans 18 residues.

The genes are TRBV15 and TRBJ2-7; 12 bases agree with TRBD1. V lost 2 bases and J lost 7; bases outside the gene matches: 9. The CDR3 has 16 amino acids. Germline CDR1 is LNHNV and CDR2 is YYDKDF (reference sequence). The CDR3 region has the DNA TGTGCCACCAGCAGACAACCGGGACAGGGGGCGATTGAGCAGTACTTC. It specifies CATSRQPGQGAIEQYF.

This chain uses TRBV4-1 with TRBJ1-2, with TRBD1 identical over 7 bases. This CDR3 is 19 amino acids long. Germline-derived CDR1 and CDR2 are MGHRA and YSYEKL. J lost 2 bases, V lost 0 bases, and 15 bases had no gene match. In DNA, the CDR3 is TGCGCCAGCAGCCAAGATGAGACAGGGAGTAAGAGTTGGAACTATGGCTACACCTTC. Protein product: CASSQDETGSKSWNYGYTF.

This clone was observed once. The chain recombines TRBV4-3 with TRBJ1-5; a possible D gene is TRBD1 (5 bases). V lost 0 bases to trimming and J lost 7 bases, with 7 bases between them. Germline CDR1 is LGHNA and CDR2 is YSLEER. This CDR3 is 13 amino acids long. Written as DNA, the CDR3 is TGCGCCAGCAGCCAAGATGGGGCCCAGCCCCAGCATTTT. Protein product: CASSQDGAQPQHF.